The 29 T cell receptor beta chains in this list originate from one sample, sequenced in a study of identical twins. TCRdb fed the 5' RACE reads into MiXCR, producing one record per CDR3 protein. This table holds around 250,000 distinct CDR3 sequences, 9.5% to 15% found once. Another study also made use of these data, one on yellow fever vaccine responses in identical twins.

The sample consisted of memory (CD45RO+) T cells sorted from blood. The receptors stem from a woman under 30 in good health.

The rearrangement links TRBV6-1 to TRBJ2-7; 10 bases map to TRBD2. Losses at the gene ends were 4 bases for V and 4 bases for J; bases not matched to a gene: 4. Germline V gene sequence: CDR1 MNHNS, CDR2 SASEGT. The CDR3 loop spans 14 amino acids. The CDR3 reads CASSALAGTYEQYF. In DNA, the CDR3 is TGTGCCAGCAGTGCACTAGCGGGGACATACGAGCAGTACTTC.

This clonotype was counted a few times. The chain combines TRBV3-1 with TRBJ2-3; possibly TRBD1 or TRBD2 for D (5 bases each). The germline gives CDR1 LGHDT, CDR2 YNNKEL (reference sequence). The V gene lost 4 bases and the J gene lost 5 bases, with 10 bases spanning the gap. The CDR3 is 13 amino acids. The CDR3 nucleotides read TGTGCCAGCAGCCGGGACGTTCAAGATACGCAGTATTTT. This gives the protein CASSRDVQDTQYF.

V is TRBV20-1 and J is TRBJ2-1; D remains ambiguous. V lost 3 bases and J 7 bases, leaving 7 bases between the germline ends. This CDR3 has 11 residues. Germline V lookup: CDR1 DFQATT, CDR2 SNEGSKA (reference sequence). In DNA form, the CDR3 reads TGCAGTGCTAGCGTGGAAAATGAGCAGTTCTTC. Translation gives CSASVENEQFF.

In its sample, this clonotype was seen a few times. The chain recombines TRBV6-2 or TRBV6-3 with TRBJ2-1; no clear D gene. The V end was cut by 4 bases, the J end by 0 bases, with 4 bases between. Germline values: CDR1 MNHEY, CDR2 SVGEGT. This CDR3 is 13 amino acids long. CDR3 sequence: CASSSRSYNEQFF. The CDR3 DNA is TGTGCCAGCAGTTCGCGCTCCTACAATGAGCAGTTCTTC.

This clonotype has only a few counts. One end of the junction does not line up with germline, which may come from a read error. This rearrangement joins TRBV7-7 to TRBJ2-1, with a tentative D call TRBD1 (6 bases). Looked up from germline, CDR1 is SSHAT and CDR2 is FNYEAQ (reference sequence). The CDR3 runs 15 residues. The CDR3 DNA reads TGTGCTAGCAGTGCTGGACAGACAAATTACAATGAGCAGTTCTTC. It yields the protein CASSAGQTNYNEQFF.

The V gene is TRBV3-1, the J gene TRBJ1-2, with a tentative D call TRBD1 (6 bases). Per the germline V gene, CDR1 is LGHDT and CDR2 is YNNKEL (reference sequence). The CDR3 spans 14 residues. With 0 bases removed from V and 4 bases from J, the gap between germline ends came to 9 bases. The CDR3 spells CASSQEGGTYGYTF. The CDR3, as DNA: TGTGCCAGCAGCCAAGAAGGGGGGACCTATGGCTACACCTTC.

There are many counts of this clonotype. The genes are TRBV7-9 and TRBJ1-1; D is perhaps TRBD1 (6 bases). The V end was cut by 4 bases, the J end by 5 bases, with 14 bases between. CDR1 SEHNR and CDR2 FQNEAQ come from the germline V gene (reference sequence). This CDR3 is 14 amino acids long. The CDR3 nucleotides read TGTGCCAGCAGCTCTCTACTAGGGGGTACTGAAGCTTTCTTT. It is translated as CASSSLLGGTEAFF.

V gene TRBV20-1 combines with J gene TRBJ1-3; D unresolved. CDR3 size: 14 residues. Germline CDR1 DFQATT, CDR2 SNEGSKA (reference sequence). Trimming removed 6 bases from V and 0 bases from J, with 12 bases in between. For the CDR3, the DNA is TGCAGTGCCAGCGGGGTGAGCTCTGGAAACACCATATATTTT. It codes for CSASGVSSGNTIYF.

The chain couples TRBV27 to TRBJ2-3, with D tentatively TRBD1 or TRBD2 (6 bases each). Between the trimmed V and J ends, which lost 7 bases and 0 bases, there was a span of 17 bases. CDR3 length equals 16 residues. Germline CDR1 and CDR2: MNHEY and SMNVEV (reference sequence). The CDR3 loop reads CASIGPGAASTDTQYF. The CDR3 DNA is TGTGCCAGCATTGGGCCGGGGGCCGCTAGCACAGATACGCAGTATTTT.

This chain uses TRBV6-1 with TRBJ2-5, with TRBD1 identical over 11 bases. The CDR3 is 15 residues long. After removal of 6 bases from V and 6 bases from J, the junction contained 9 bases not matched to a gene. Germline V lookup: CDR1 MNHNS, CDR2 SASEGT. The CDR3 DNA sequence: TGTGCCAGCAGCGACGGGACAGGGGGATTGAAGACCCAGTACTTC. Its translation: CASSDGTGGLKTQYF.

This chain joins TRBV5-1 and TRBJ2-1, with D perhaps matching TRBD1 (5 bases). This CDR3 region has 16 residues. The germline gives CDR1 SGHRS, CDR2 YFSETQ. Between the trimmed V and J ends, which lost 5 bases and 5 bases, there was a span of 20 bases. The CDR3 DNA follows: TGCGCCAGCAGACCCCAGGGTAGGGGTCGAGACAATGAGCAGTTCTTC. Amino acid sequence: CASRPQGRGRDNEQFF.

The sample holds a few counts of this clonotype. The chain joins TRBV2 to TRBJ2-6, with no clear D. Trimming removed 10 bases from V and 0 bases from J, with 13 bases in between. CDR3 size: 15 residues. The germline V gene encodes CDR1 SNHLY and CDR2 FYNNEI. The CDR3 nucleotides are TGTGCCACCTCCGCTGGGATCTCTGGGGCCAACGTCCTGACTTTC. Protein: CATSAGISGANVLTF.

This chain connects TRBV18 to TRBJ2-1, with unresolved D. V was cut by 3 bases and J by 6 bases, with 15 bases left in between. There are 15 residues in the CDR3. From germline, CDR1 is KGHSH and CDR2 LQKENI. CDR3 nucleotide sequence: TGTGCCAGCTCACCGGCGTTATCGTTCGGCAATGAGCAGTTCTTC. Its translation: CASSPALSFGNEQFF.

This chain uses TRBV28 with TRBJ1-5, with a weak D call TRBD1 (6 bases). This CDR3 is built from 15 residues. Between the trimmed V and J ends, which lost 3 bases and 4 bases, there was a span of 13 bases. CDR1 is MDHEN and CDR2 is SYDVKM in the germline V gene. The CDR3 spells CASSLQQGTNQPQHF. The CDR3, as DNA: TGTGCCAGCAGTTTGCAACAGGGCACGAATCAGCCCCAGCATTTT.

This chain links TRBV28 with TRBJ2-3; 14 bases match TRBD2. This CDR3 region has 15 residues. Germline lookup yields CDR1 MDHEN and CDR2 SYDVKM. Losses at the gene ends were 8 bases for V and 1 base for J; bases not matched to a gene: 2. The CDR3, as DNA: TGTGCCAGCGGGACTAGCGGGGGCGGCACAGATACGCAGTATTTT. Protein: CASGTSGGGTDTQYF.

This clonotype was detected many times. The J gene is TRBJ2-7, the V gene TRBV6-1; TRBD2 might be the D (5 bases). This CDR3 region has 14 residues. The V end lost 8 bases, the J end lost 2 bases, and 16 bases lay between the germline ends. In germline, CDR1 is MNHNS, CDR2 SASEGT. CDR3 in amino acids: CASGLGSNTYEQYF. The CDR3 DNA reads TGTGCCAGCGGCTTGGGGAGTAACACCTACGAGCAGTACTTC.

The genes are TRBV6-4 and TRBJ2-3; D is uncertain. The length of the CDR3 is 13 residues. CDR1 MRHNA and CDR2 SNTAGT come from the germline V gene. V was shortened by 5 bases and J by 0 bases, with 6 bases between the two germline ends. In DNA form, the CDR3 reads TGTGCCAGCAGTCCGGCTAGCACAGATACGCAGTATTTT. It is translated as CASSPASTDTQYF.

This clonotype was seen many times. The rearrangement joins TRBV7-2 to TRBJ2-7, with D maybe TRBD2 (5 bases). Germline CDR1 SGHTA, CDR2 FQGNSA. This CDR3 contains 14 residues. V was cut by 0 bases and J by 2 bases, with 8 bases left in between. The CDR3 is CASSLAGDPYEQYF. CDR3 sequence (DNA): TGTGCCAGCAGCTTAGCGGGAGACCCCTACGAGCAGTACTTC.

This clonotype was recorded a few times. The chain combines TRBV3-1 with TRBJ1-6; D unclear. V was pared by 2 bases and J by 9 bases, with 17 bases between. Germline assignment: CDR1 LGHDT and CDR2 YNNKEL (reference sequence). CDR3 length equals 16 residues. The DNA of the CDR3 is TGTGCCAGCAGCCAAATCGGTGCGGGCGTCGGTTCACCCCTCCACTTT. This codes for CASSQIGAGVGSPLHF.

CDR3 residues: CASSPGDRAGYEQYF. The CDR3 DNA reads TGCGCCAGCAGCCCCGGGGACAGGGCTGGCTACGAGCAGTACTTC. The chain links TRBV5-1 to TRBJ2-7, with 9 bases fitting TRBD1. This CDR3 is 15 amino acids long. The V gene's germline CDR1 is SGHRS and CDR2 YFSETQ. V shed 4 bases, J shed 3 bases, and the junction held 8 bases outside the gene matches.

The rearrangement joins TRBV7-2 to TRBJ1-5, with TRBD1 matching 7 bases. Per the germline V gene, CDR1 is SGHTA and CDR2 is FQGNSA. This CDR3 region has 15 residues. J lost 3 bases, V lost 1 base, and 3 bases had no gene match. This CDR3 reads CASSLDRGVNQPQHF. The DNA for the CDR3 is TGTGCCAGCAGCTTAGACAGGGGTGTCAATCAGCCCCAGCATTTT.

This clonotype showed up just a few times. The rearrangement uses TRBV3-1 and TRBJ2-5; the D gene is possibly TRBD1 (5 bases). The CDR3 is 14 amino acids. Germline lookup yields CDR1 LGHDT and CDR2 YNNKEL (reference sequence). The V end was cut by 3 bases, the J end by 1 base, with 9 bases between. CDR3 residues: CASSQRQPQETQYF. DNA of the CDR3: TGTGCCAGCAGCCAGCGACAGCCCCAAGAGACCCAGTACTTC.

This clonotype was observed many times. The chain has TRBV12-3 or TRBV12-4 and TRBJ2-3; 11 bases align to TRBD1. The ends lost 6 bases at V and 3 bases at J; junction bases unmatched: 5. The CDR3 has 15 residues. The CDR3 loop is CASSPGTGGTDTQYF. CDR3 DNA: TGTGCCAGCAGCCCCGGGACAGGGGGGACAGATACGCAGTATTTT.

This chain connects TRBV4-3 to TRBJ2-3; maybe TRBD2 (6 bases). The germline gives CDR1 LGHNA, CDR2 YSLEER. Trimming removed 4 bases at V and 8 bases at J, with 28 bases between. This CDR3 spans 18 amino acids. The chain's CDR3 is CASSPAGGGEAGRATQYF. CDR3 bases: TGCGCCAGCAGCCCCGCAGGAGGCGGGGAGGCTGGCAGGGCTACGCAGTATTTT.

This clonotype was seen more than once but under ten times. The chain joins TRBV20-1 to TRBJ2-5, with 10 positions matching TRBD2. With 2 bases clipped from V and 7 bases from J, the junction kept 7 bases outside the gene matches. Germline values: CDR1 DFQATT, CDR2 SNEGSKA (reference sequence). This CDR3 region has 14 residues. The CDR3 region is CSARLAGAGGTQYF. CDR3 in DNA: TGCAGTGCTAGACTAGCGGGAGCGGGGGGGACCCAGTACTTC.

This clonotype was counted between two and nine times. V and J are TRBV7-2 and TRBJ2-3, with 12 positions matching TRBD2. Trimming at V came to 7 bases and at J to 8 bases, leaving 10 bases not matched to a gene. There are 15 residues in the CDR3. Germline loops: CDR1 SGHTA, CDR2 FQGNSA. The CDR3: CASNLAGGHHSTQYF. The CDR3 coding sequence is TGTGCCAGCAACCTAGCGGGGGGGCATCATAGTACGCAGTATTTT.

The V and J genes are TRBV5-1 and TRBJ2-1; D is unresolved. The CDR3 consists of 10 residues. Trimming stripped 5 bases from V and 9 bases from J, with 6 bases between. Per the germline V gene, CDR1 is SGHRS and CDR2 is YFSETQ. CDR3 region: CASRGSEQFF. Written as DNA, the CDR3 is TGCGCCAGCAGAGGATCTGAGCAGTTCTTC.

This chain joins TRBV3-1 and TRBJ2-2; D not certain. Germline CDR1 LGHDT, CDR2 YNNKEL (reference sequence). Trimming took off 1 base at V and 1 base at J, with 7 bases between the two ends. The length of the CDR3 is 15 residues. The CDR3 DNA follows: TGTGCCAGCAGCCAAGGGAGACAGAACACCGGGGAGCTGTTTTTT. Its translation is CASSQGRQNTGELFF.

CDR3 in DNA: TGTGCCAGCAGTCAGAATAATTCACCCCTCCACTTT. This gives the protein CASSQNNSPLHF. The V gene is TRBV6-5, the J gene TRBJ1-6; D gene ambiguous. The length of the CDR3 is 12 residues. Trimming took 5 bases from V and 5 from J, leaving 4 bases between them. Germline loops: CDR1 MNHEY, CDR2 SVGAGI.